The 32 T cell receptor beta chains below all came from one sample that was sequenced in a study of T cells in Graves' hyperthyroidism and ophthalmopathy. RNA transcripts were the template for amplifying TCR beta CDR3 regions. HTBI primers drove first-round RT-PCR of the TCR CDR3. TCRdb re-called the multiplex PCR reads through MiXCR, storing one row per CDR3 protein. The table shows over 200,000 distinct CDR3 sequences, with more than 12% occurring only once. Sequenced: blood. The receptors were gathered from a woman between 40 and 50 years old with Graves' hyperthyroidism that later progressed to Graves' ophthalmopathy.

This clonotype was recorded at least ten times. This chain joins TRBV5-1 and TRBJ2-3; 11 bases map to TRBD2. Germline CDR1 reads SGHRS; CDR2 reads YFSETQ. CDR3 length equals 17 residues. Unmatched junction bases numbered 9, after V lost 4 bases and J lost 2 bases. The CDR3 sequence is CASSRLASGRNTDTQYF. For the CDR3, the DNA is TGCGCCAGCAGCCGGTTGGCTAGCGGGAGGAACACAGATACGCAGTATTTT.

There are a few counts of this clonotype. The chain carries TRBV27 and TRBJ2-7; 8 bases agree with TRBD1. The V gene's germline CDR1 is MNHEY and CDR2 SMNVEV (reference sequence). This CDR3 has 14 residues. The V and J ends lost 3 bases and 2 bases, in that order; junction bases with no gene match: 3. CDR3 loop: CASSFQGAPYEQYF. The DNA for the CDR3 is TGTGCCAGCAGTTTCCAGGGGGCCCCCTACGAGCAGTACTTC.

This clonotype was recorded at least ten times. This chain uses TRBV12-3 or TRBV12-4 with TRBJ2-7; TRBD1 or TRBD2 may be the D gene (5 bases each). The CDR3 sequence is 15 residues long. The germline V and J ends were trimmed by 5 bases and 3 bases, with 17 bases remaining between them. The CDR3 region is CASSDLRDGLYEQYF. DNA of the CDR3: TGTGCCAGCAGTGACCTCCGGGACGGACTCTACGAGCAGTACTTC.

Ten or more counts support this clonotype. V is TRBV3-1 and J is TRBJ1-2; no definite D call. Per the germline V gene, CDR1 is LGHDT and CDR2 is YNNKEL (reference sequence). This CDR3 spans 16 amino acids. V was cut by 0 bases and J by 6 bases, with 17 bases left in between. The CDR3 sequence: CASSQDLDSRKDGYTF. DNA of the CDR3: TGTGCCAGCAGCCAAGATTTGGACTCTCGAAAGGATGGCTACACCTTC.

In its sample, this clonotype was seen many times. The V and J genes are TRBV10-2 and TRBJ2-7; TRBD2 agrees at 8 bases. The V and J ends lost 3 bases and 3 bases, in that order; junction bases with no gene match: 4. Germline loops: CDR1 WSHSY, CDR2 SAAADI. The CDR3 runs to 14 residues. CDR3 sequence reads: CASSELAENYEQYF. The CDR3 nucleotides read TGCGCCAGCAGTGAACTAGCGGAAAACTACGAGCAGTACTTC.

Comment on this clonotype: A much larger clone lies a single base off, so this may be a read error. The chain joins TRBV12-3 or TRBV12-4 to TRBJ2-1; D is perhaps TRBD1 or TRBD2 (7 bases each). The CDR3 runs 15 residues. V was trimmed by 11 bases and J by 6 bases, leaving 23 bases between them. CDR3 nucleotide sequence: TGTGCCGGCTGTCAGGGGGGGACAGTCCTCAATGAGCAGTTCTTC. Translated, it gives CAGCQGGTVLNEQFF.

Only a few counts were recorded for this clonotype. The genes are TRBV20-1 and TRBJ1-1; D is unresolved. From germline, CDR1 is DFQATT and CDR2 SNEGSKA (reference sequence). There are 13 residues in the CDR3. V shed 0 bases and J shed 1 base, with 6 bases lying between them. The CDR3: CSARDRRNTEAFF. CDR3 DNA: TGCAGTGCTAGAGATAGGAGGAACACTGAAGCTTTCTTT.

This clonotype showed up just a few times. This chain uses TRBV20-1 with TRBJ2-1, with TRBD1 identical over 10 bases. Trimming took 4 bases from V and 3 from J; bases not matched to a gene: 9. The CDR3 sequence is 16 residues long. CDR1 and CDR2 from the germline V gene are DFQATT and SNEGSKA (reference sequence). This CDR3 reads CSAIPLGQGDYNEQFF. Written as DNA, the CDR3 is TGCAGTGCTATCCCCCTCGGACAGGGGGACTACAATGAGCAGTTCTTC.

As regards this clonotype: A much larger clone sits a single nucleotide away, making a read error possible. The chain combines TRBV20-1 with TRBJ2-1, with D tentatively TRBD1 or TRBD2 (5 bases each). Trimming removed 6 bases from V and 12 bases from J, with 12 bases in between. Germline loops: CDR1 DFQATT, CDR2 SNEGSKA (reference sequence). CDR3 length equals 10 residues. Here the CDR3 reads CSATGTLQFF. The CDR3 region has the DNA TGCAGTGCCACCGGGACCTTGCAGTTCTTC.

This clonotype occurred many times. The rearrangement uses TRBV28 and TRBJ2-5, with 8 nucleotides matching TRBD1. The germline CDR1 and CDR2 sequences are MDHEN and SYDVKM. The CDR3 consists of 20 residues. Losses at the gene ends were 6 bases for V and 1 base for J; bases not matched to a gene: 22. The CDR3 sequence is CASSSIYDDRGPRSQETQYF. As DNA, the CDR3 is TGTGCCAGCAGCTCCATTTATGACGACAGGGGCCCGAGGAGCCAAGAGACCCAGTACTTC.

This clonotype was observed at least ten times. V gene TRBV18 combines with J gene TRBJ1-1; 10 bases map to TRBD1. Germline trimming cut 3 bases from V and 0 bases from J; bases unmatched to any gene: 1. There are 15 residues in the CDR3. Germline CDR1 and CDR2: KGHSH and LQKENI. In DNA form, the CDR3 reads TGTGCCAGCTCACCGGACAGGGGGATGAACACTGAAGCTTTCTTT. Residues: CASSPDRGMNTEAFF.

With regard to this clonotype: At one end, the junction sequence differs from germline, possibly due to a read error. This chain uses TRBV2 with TRBJ1-5; D is perhaps TRBD1 (6 bases). The J call is doubtful: the DNA matches TRBJ2-3 better. CDR1 is SNHLY, CDR2 FYNNEI, per germline. The CDR3 has 14 residues. The CDR3 loop reads CATSTGKPNQPQYF. CDR3 nucleotide sequence: TGTGCCACCAGTACAGGGAAGCCCAATCAGCCCCAGTATTTT.

The V and J genes are TRBV3-1 and TRBJ2-4; 8 bases match TRBD2. The J segment lost 3 bases and the V segment lost 3 bases, leaving 7 bases of the junction unmatched. Germline CDR1 LGHDT, CDR2 YNNKEL (reference sequence). This CDR3 comprises 16 residues. This chain's CDR3 is CASSHKREWGKNIQYF. In DNA form, the CDR3 reads TGTGCCAGCAGCCATAAGCGGGAGTGGGGCAAAAACATTCAGTACTTC.

This clonotype has ten or more counts. The rearrangement links TRBV28 to TRBJ1-2; TRBD1 matches at 7 bases. Unmatched junction bases numbered 24, after V lost 5 bases and J lost 9 bases. Germline loops: CDR1 MDHEN, CDR2 SYDVKM. The CDR3 consists of 18 residues. CDR3 bases: TGTGCCAGCAGTCTGTCCCGCGGACAGGTGGAGGGACCTAGGCGCTACACCTTC. Encoded protein: CASSLSRGQVEGPRRYTF.

This clonotype appeared a few times. CDR3 DNA sequence: TGTGCCAGCAGTTACTCGGGGGGGGGACGGATATACAATGAGCAGTTCTTC. Encoded protein: CASSYSGGGRIYNEQFF. J is TRBJ2-1 and V is TRBV6-5; 7 nucleotides match TRBD2. This CDR3 region has 17 residues. Germline trimming cut 0 bases from V and 4 bases from J; bases unmatched to any gene: 9. Germline V lookup: CDR1 MNHEY, CDR2 SVGAGI.

This clonotype has a count of ten or more. V usage is TRBV3-1 and J usage is TRBJ1-2; tentatively, D is TRBD1 (5 bases). The CDR3 covers 13 residues. V lost 4 bases and J 4 bases, leaving 10 bases between the germline ends. The germline V gene encodes CDR1 LGHDT and CDR2 YNNKEL (reference sequence). The CDR3: CASSPDSSYGYTF. DNA of the CDR3: TGTGCCAGCAGCCCTGACAGTTCCTATGGCTACACCTTC.

This clonotype was detected many times. The V and J genes are TRBV6-5 and TRBJ1-6; D ambiguous. CDR3 length: 18 amino acids. Trimming cost V 0 bases and J 0 bases, with 12 bases left between them. Germline CDR1 MNHEY, CDR2 SVGAGI. The CDR3 DNA reads TGTGCCAGCAGTTACTCGATTAGATCCAGCTCCTATAATTCACCCCTCCACTTT. Amino acid sequence: CASSYSIRSSSYNSPLHF.

In this sample, this clonotype turned up many times. The chain couples TRBV6-1 to TRBJ2-4; 9 bases map to TRBD2. From germline, CDR1 is MNHNS and CDR2 SASEGT. The CDR3 contains 14 residues. Trimming at V came to 5 bases and at J to 8 bases, leaving 7 bases not matched to a gene. The CDR3 spells CASSHSGSFDIQYF. Written as DNA, the CDR3 is TGTGCCAGCAGTCATAGCGGGAGCTTTGACATTCAGTACTTC.

This chain uses TRBV5-8 with TRBJ2-3; no reliable D call. The CDR3 has 15 residues. V was trimmed by 0 bases and J by 5 bases, leaving 13 bases between them. The V gene's germline CDR1 is SGHTS and CDR2 YDEGEE. CDR3 sequence reads: CASSLAGRRVDTQYF. CDR3 sequence (DNA): TGTGCCAGCAGCTTGGCCGGACGGAGAGTAGATACGCAGTATTTT.

This clonotype was seen at least ten times. This sequence joins TRBV12-3 or TRBV12-4 and TRBJ2-2, with D unclear. The length of the CDR3 is 15 residues. Trimming pared 8 bases from V and 0 bases from J, leaving 13 bases between. CDR3 in DNA: TGTGCCAGCCTCACGCTTCGCCCGAACACCGGGGAGCTGTTTTTT. Its translation: CASLTLRPNTGELFF.

This clonotype came up many times. This rearrangement joins TRBV4-2 to TRBJ1-5; TRBD1 is a possible D gene (5 bases). From germline, CDR1 is LGHNA and CDR2 YNFKEQ. CDR3 length: 14 amino acids. Trimming pared 0 bases from V and 3 bases from J, leaving 6 bases between. The CDR3 loop is CASSQEGVNQPQHF. In DNA form, the CDR3 reads TGTGCCAGCAGCCAAGAAGGGGTCAATCAGCCCCAGCATTTT.

This clonotype was detected many times. This sequence joins TRBV11-3 and TRBJ2-1; D is perhaps TRBD1 or TRBD2 (5 bases each). The CDR3 is 14 amino acids. V was shortened by 6 bases and J by 2 bases, with 11 bases between the two germline ends. Germline lookup yields CDR1 SGHNT and CDR2 YENEEA. CDR3 loop: CASSFGGTYNEQFF. In DNA, the CDR3 is TGTGCCAGCAGTTTTGGGGGTACCTACAATGAGCAGTTCTTC.

This clonotype has ten or more counts. The chain recombines TRBV15 with TRBJ2-2; maybe TRBD2 (5 bases). This CDR3 region has 15 residues. The V end lost 0 bases, the J end lost 6 bases, and 11 bases lay between the germline ends. In germline, CDR1 is LNHNV, CDR2 YYDKDF (reference sequence). CDR3 protein: CATSRDPGVAGELFF. As DNA, the CDR3 is TGTGCCACCAGCAGAGATCCCGGGGTCGCCGGGGAGCTGTTTTTT.

This chain joins TRBV7-9 and TRBJ2-2; no reliable D call. V was trimmed by 2 bases and J by 0 bases, leaving 7 bases between them. CDR3 length equals 15 residues. CDR1 and CDR2 (germline): SEHNR, FQNEAQ (reference sequence). This CDR3 is CASSLQSANTGELFF. CDR3 nucleotides: TGTGCCAGCAGCTTACAGAGCGCGAACACCGGGGAGCTGTTTTTT.

This chain connects TRBV7-6 to TRBJ2-7, with TRBD2 matching 8 bases. Germline CDR1 and CDR2: SGHVS and FNYEAQ. Trimming at V came to 4 bases and at J to 1 base, leaving 18 bases not matched to a gene. CDR3 size: 19 residues. CDR3: CASSWSPRTGGGGSYEQYF. CDR3 sequence (DNA): TGTGCCAGCAGCTGGTCGCCGAGGACGGGGGGGGGGGGGTCCTACGAGCAGTACTTC.

About this clonotype itself: This may be a read error, as it is one base from a much larger clone. V usage is TRBV20-1 and J usage is TRBJ2-1; TRBD2 aligns across 15 bases. The germline V gene encodes CDR1 DFQATT and CDR2 SNEGSKA (reference sequence). The CDR3 is 17 amino acids. This CDR3 reads CSTRKTRTSGRDNEQFF. The CDR3, as DNA: TGCAGTACTAGAAAAACACGGACTAGCGGGAGGGACAATGAGCAGTTCTTC.

This clonotype was detected many times. V usage is TRBV30 and J usage is TRBJ1-6, with no clear D. Germline V lookup: CDR1 GTSNPN, CDR2 SVGIG (reference sequence). V was cut by 5 bases and J by 0 bases, with 11 bases left in between. The CDR3 has 15 residues. In DNA form, the CDR3 reads TGTGCCTGGGGGTGGATCAGCTCCTATAATTCACCCCTCCACTTT. Translating gives CAWGWISSYNSPLHF.

This clonotype was seen repeatedly, ten times or more. This rearrangement joins TRBV2 to TRBJ1-5; the D is unclear. V was pared by 5 bases and J by 5 bases, with 16 bases between. The CDR3 is 15 amino acids. CDR1 and CDR2 from the germline V gene are SNHLY and FYNNEI. The CDR3 protein is CASSWTDEPYQPQHF. CDR3 DNA: TGTGCCAGCAGTTGGACGGACGAACCCTATCAGCCCCAGCATTTT. Looking up the rest from reference TRBV2 and TRBJ1-5 gives the full variable domain: EPEVTQTPSHQVTQMGQEVILRCVPISNHLYFYWYRQILGQKVEFLVSFYNNEISEKSEIFDDQFSVERPDGSNFTLKIRSTKLEDSAMYFCASSWTDEPYQPQHFGDGTRLSIL.

This CDR3 reads CASSHATEAFF. The CDR3 DNA sequence: TGTGCCAGCAGCCACGCGACTGAAGCTTTCTTT. The genes are TRBV11-2 and TRBJ1-1; the D is unclear. The V gene's germline CDR1 is SGHAT and CDR2 FQNNGV. This CDR3 spans 11 amino acids. V lost 5 bases and J 5 bases, leaving 6 bases between the germline ends.

The table lists this clonotype with many counts. The chain carries TRBV19 and TRBJ2-4; D might be TRBD2 (6 bases). Germline CDR1 and CDR2: LNHDA and SQIVND (reference sequence). Trimming took off 5 bases at V and 6 bases at J, with 14 bases between the two ends. The length of the CDR3 is 14 residues. CDR3 in DNA: TGTGCCAGTAGTCGGGGAGGCGTTGGAAACATTCAGTACTTC. Amino acids: CASSRGGVGNIQYF.

This clonotype was seen many times. This chain uses TRBV28 with TRBJ1-1; TRBD1 agrees at 8 bases. Germline CDR1 MDHEN, CDR2 SYDVKM. The trim removed 8 bases at V and 3 bases at J, leaving 8 bases unmatched. The CDR3 extends over 14 amino acids. CDR3 DNA: TGTGCCAGCTGTACAGGGGGATGGGACACTGAAGCTTTCTTT. As protein: CASCTGGWDTEAFF.

The sample holds many counts of this clonotype. The rearrangement links TRBV6-1 to TRBJ2-6; 7 bases fit TRBD1. After removal of 5 bases from V and 0 bases from J, the junction contained 7 bases not matched to a gene. The germline CDR1 and CDR2 sequences are MNHNS and SASEGT. This CDR3 has 17 amino acids. The CDR3 protein is CASSRVGQSSGANVLTF. In DNA, the CDR3 is TGTGCCAGCAGTCGGGTGGGACAGAGCTCTGGGGCCAACGTCCTGACTTTC.